The clone carrying this TCR beta chain was found a few times. Its target is not known. An end of the junction does not agree with germline; a read error may underlie this. As for treatment: randomized to nivolumab then ipilimumab (arm A) or the reverse (arm B). These data belong to a study of sequential checkpoint blockade in melanoma. Study-level background: Both treatment sequences were followed by maintenance nivolumab. TCRbeta immunosequencing was performed on DNA from 75 to 95 pretreatment melanoma tumor samples. Whole-study findings and limits: Rising tumor T-cell fraction and clonality meant about 30 times likelier benefit.

Produced via immunoSEQ multiplex PCR; TCRdb's table is partial and in-frame only. This table has roughly 36,000 clones, over 30% appearing once. The receptor was isolated from a human donor with melanoma. Sequencing was performed on tumor tissue (inferred from file names), taken from a patient given nivolumab and ipilimumab in sequence.

The CDR3 protein is CAISEGLNTEAFF. In DNA, the CDR3 is TGTGCCATCAGTGAAGGTCTGAACACTGAAGCTTTCTTT. V is TRBV6-1 and J is TRBJ1-1; D is unclear. The length of the CDR3 is 13 residues. Germline values: CDR1 MNHNS, CDR2 SASEGT.